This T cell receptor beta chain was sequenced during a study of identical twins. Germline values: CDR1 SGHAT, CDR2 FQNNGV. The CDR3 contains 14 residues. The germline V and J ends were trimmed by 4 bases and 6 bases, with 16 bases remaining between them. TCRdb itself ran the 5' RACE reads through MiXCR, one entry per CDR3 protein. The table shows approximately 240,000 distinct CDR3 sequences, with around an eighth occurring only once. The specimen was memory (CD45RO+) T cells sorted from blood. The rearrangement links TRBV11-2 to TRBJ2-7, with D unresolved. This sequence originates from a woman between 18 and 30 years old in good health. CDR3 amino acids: CASSWSSLVGEQYF. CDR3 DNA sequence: TGTGCCAGCAGCTGGTCCTCTCTTGTCGGCGAGCAGTACTTC.